These T cell receptor beta chains were read from a single sample in a study of cytotoxic CD8 clonotypes in ibrutinib-treated CLL. The method was immunoSEQ multiplex PCR; TCRdb's version includes in-frame clones alone and lacks a portion of them. The data show some 300,000 clones, roughly 80% seen once. This specimen consisted of PBMCs, obtained before ibrutinib treatment. The receptors come from a human donor with chronic lymphocytic leukemia. The CDR3 runs from the conserved cysteine through the conserved F or W. D genes are given only for firm matches. Expanded clones are given a class, and other clones once, few, many or no size at all.

abundance	d_gene	v_gene	j_gene	CDR3nt	CDR3aa
.	TRBD2	TRBV2	TRBJ2-3	TGTGCCAGCATAGCGGGAGCTCCACCAGATACGCAGTATTTT	CASIAGAPPDTQYF
.	.	TRBV27	TRBJ1-1	TGTGCCAGCAGTGCCTCGGGACGTGAAGCTTTCTTT	CASSASGREAFF
few	.	TRBV9	TRBJ1-1	TGTGCCAGCAGCCCCTATGGTGGGCGGAACACTGAAGCTTTCTTT	CASSPYGGRNTEAFF
.	.	TRBV4-3	TRBJ1-3	TGCGCCAGCAGCCAAGATTCAGGGGCTGGAAACACCATATATTTT	CASSQDSGAGNTIYF
.	TRBD2	TRBV30	TRBJ2-1	TGTGCCTGGAGAACCGGGACTAGCGTCTCCTACAATGAGCAGTTCTTC	CAWRTGTSVSYNEQFF
.	TRBD1	TRBV2	TRBJ2-2	TGTGCCAGCCGTGCACTCCGGACAGGGACCGCGAACACCGGGGAGCTGTTTTTT	CASRALRTGTANTGELFF
.	.	TRBV19	TRBJ1-2	TGTGCCAGTACCAAGGGGTTTAACTATGGCTACACCTTC	CASTKGFNYGYTF
.	.	TRBV5-1	TRBJ2-7	TGCGCCAGCAGCTTGACAGGGCCGGGCGAGCAGTACTTC	CASSLTGPGEQYF
.	.	TRBV30	TRBJ1-2	TGTGCCGGTCGGACAAATCGGGGCTACACCTTC	CAGRTNRGYTF
.	TRBD2	TRBV2	TRBJ2-5	TGTGCCAGCAGCCCGACTAGCGGACAAGAGACCCAGTACTTC	CASSPTSGQETQYF
.	.	TRBV5-8	TRBJ2-4	TGTGCCAGCAGCCATCGGGACGGCGTTTCAGCCAAAAACATTCAGTACTTC	CASSHRDGVSAKNIQYF